The next 21 T cell receptor beta chains were all read from a single sample in a study of shared clonotypes between healthy human individuals. The method was immunoSEQ multiplex PCR; TCRdb's version includes in-frame clones alone and lacks a portion of them. Among roughly 1,000,000 clones listed, roughly 74% were seen once. The sequencing input was memory CD4+ T cells from PBMCs. The subset was: CD45RA-negative fraction. These receptors came from a man aged 18 to 30 in good health. Some clones in this sample may be carry-over from other donors' samples.

The CDR3 reads CAWSVRGTLTDTQYF. Written as DNA, the CDR3 is TGTGCCTGGAGTGTACGTGGGACGCTAACAGATACGCAGTATTTT. The chain combines TRBV30 with TRBJ2-3; D might be TRBD1 or TRBD2, each matching 5 bases. Germline V gene sequence: CDR1 GTSNPN, CDR2 SVGIG (reference sequence). The CDR3 has 15 residues. V gave up 0 bases and J gave up 3 bases, with 13 bases separating them.

This clone was detected ten times or more. This sample also contains other DNA sequences that code for the same CDR3. The gene calls are TRBV19 and TRBJ1-1; the match to TRBD1 covers 8 bases. V shed 5 bases, J shed 6 bases, and the junction held 5 bases outside the gene matches. CDR3 length: 13 residues. Germline CDR1 and CDR2: LNHDA and SQIVND (reference sequence). The CDR3 spells CASSVQTGAEAFF. In DNA form, the CDR3 reads TGTGCCAGTAGTGTCCAGACAGGGGCTGAAGCTTTCTTT.

Here the CDR3 reads CASIGTAGVQPQHF. CDR3 in DNA: TGTGCCAGCATTGGCACGGCTGGCGTTCAGCCCCAGCATTTT. The V call is TRBV2, the J call TRBJ1-5; D gene uncertain. The V gene's germline CDR1 is SNHLY and CDR2 FYNNEI. This CDR3 contains 14 residues. The V end lost 7 bases, the J end lost 6 bases, and 16 bases lay between the germline ends.

The genes are TRBV5-4 and TRBJ1-5, with D possibly matching TRBD1 (6 bases). Trimming removed 4 bases at V and 6 bases at J, with 14 bases between. Germline CDR1 reads SGHNT; CDR2 reads YYREEE (reference sequence). The CDR3 has 14 residues. For the CDR3, the DNA is TGTGCCAGCAGCCTATACAGGGCGGGTCAGCCCCAGCATTTT. Encoded protein: CASSLYRAGQPQHF.

The chain combines TRBV4-1 with TRBJ2-1, with TRBD2 matching 10 bases. J gave up 4 bases and V 0 bases, and 12 bases lay outside the gene matches. Germline CDR1 and CDR2: MGHRA and YSYEKL. The CDR3 is 19 residues long. In nucleotides, the CDR3 is TGCGCCAGCAGCCAAGATCAGGGTCTAGCGGGAGCGGGATACAATGAGCAGTTCTTC. Encoded protein: CASSQDQGLAGAGYNEQFF.

V gene TRBV28 combines with J gene TRBJ2-7; 9 nucleotides line up with TRBD2. Trimming removed 1 base from V and 3 bases from J; junction bases left unmatched: 4. The germline V gene has CDR1 MDHEN and CDR2 SYDVKM. The CDR3 contains 15 residues. The CDR3 spells CASSLLGREGYEQYF. The CDR3 DNA reads TGTGCCAGCAGTTTATTGGGGCGGGAGGGCTACGAGCAGTACTTC.

J is TRBJ2-1 and V is TRBV7-3; the match to TRBD1 covers 7 bases. Germline CDR1 and CDR2: SGHTA and FQGTGA. The V and J ends lost 5 bases and 6 bases, in that order; junction bases with no gene match: 4. The CDR3 is 13 residues long. The CDR3 reads CASSPQGSNEQFF. The DNA of the CDR3 is TGTGCCAGCAGCCCACAGGGGAGCAATGAGCAGTTCTTC.

V usage is TRBV7-3 and J usage is TRBJ1-1, with TRBD1 identical over 9 bases. CDR1 and CDR2 from the germline V gene are SGHTA and FQGTGA. The length of the CDR3 is 16 residues. The ends lost 4 bases at V and 1 base at J; junction bases unmatched: 7. The CDR3 sequence: CASSSSGGQGNTEAFF. The CDR3 nucleotides read TGTGCCAGCAGCTCTTCCGGGGGACAGGGGAACACTGAAGCTTTCTTT.

This sequence joins TRBV2 and TRBJ2-7; TRBD2 matches at 7 bases. Germline CDR1 SNHLY, CDR2 FYNNEI. This CDR3 spans 14 amino acids. V lost 7 bases and J lost 0; bases outside the gene matches: 6. In DNA, the CDR3 is TGTGCCAGCACGAGGGCTAGCGGCTCCTACGAGCAGTACTTC. Translation gives CASTRASGSYEQYF.

This clone occurred many times. The chain is built from TRBV7-9 and TRBJ2-5; the D is unclear. Germline V lookup: CDR1 SEHNR, CDR2 FQNEAQ (reference sequence). V was cut by 5 bases and J by 5 bases, with 15 bases left in between. This CDR3 contains 14 residues. The CDR3 DNA reads TGTGCCAGCAGCGCACGGACGGCTGGGGAGACCCAGTACTTC. This codes for CASSARTAGETQYF.

V usage is TRBV5-1 and J usage is TRBJ2-2, with a possible D match to TRBD2 (6 bases). CDR3 size: 14 residues. V lost 5 bases and J 5 bases, leaving 13 bases between the germline ends. Germline CDR1 reads SGHRS; CDR2 reads YFSETQ. The CDR3 DNA follows: TGCGCCAGCAGGGCCGGGACTGAAACCGGGGAGCTGTTTTTT. Translating it yields CASRAGTETGELFF.

The V call is TRBV18, the J call TRBJ2-7, with 10 bases lining up with TRBD2. The germline CDR1 and CDR2 sequences are KGHSH and LQKENI. Trimming cost V 3 bases and J 6 bases; bases outside gene matches: 11. The CDR3 is 16 amino acids. The CDR3 sequence is CASSPPSGRTVGEQYF. CDR3 bases: TGTGCCAGCTCACCGCCTAGCGGGAGAACTGTTGGCGAGCAGTACTTC.

The rearrangement uses TRBV29-1 and TRBJ2-1; D ambiguous. There are 12 residues in the CDR3. With 3 bases removed from V and 5 bases from J, the gap between germline ends came to 8 bases. Germline V gene lookup returns CDR1 SQVTM and CDR2 ANQGSEA. For the CDR3, the DNA is TGCAGCGTTGACGGATGGGACAATGAGCAGTTCTTC. As protein: CSVDGWDNEQFF.

Comments on this clone: The same CDR3 arises from other DNA sequences in this sample as well. The chain carries TRBV7-9 and TRBJ2-3; D remains unclear. The length of the CDR3 is 12 residues. Germline CDR1 is SEHNR and CDR2 is FQNEAQ (reference sequence). V lost 3 bases to trimming and J lost 3 bases, with 4 bases between them. The CDR3 loop is CASSFSTDTQYF. In nucleotides, the CDR3 is TGTGCCAGCAGCTTCAGTACAGATACGCAGTATTTT.

This sequence joins TRBV29-1 and TRBJ2-7; the match to TRBD2 covers 7 bases. The length of the CDR3 is 13 residues. Germline CDR1 and CDR2: SQVTM and ANQGSEA. The trim removed 6 bases at V and 1 base at J, leaving 6 bases unmatched. The CDR3, as DNA: TGCAGCGTCCAAGCGGGACCGTCCTACGAGCAGTACTTC. Its translation: CSVQAGPSYEQYF.

V gene TRBV5-1 combines with J gene TRBJ2-1; TRBD2 matches 10 bases. V gave up 5 bases and J gave up 5 bases; unmatched junction bases: 7. This CDR3 is built from 15 residues. Germline assignment: CDR1 SGHRS and CDR2 YFSETQ. CDR3 nucleotide sequence: TGCGCCAGCAGAACCGGGACTAGCGCCGACAATGAGCAGTTCTTC. It is translated as CASRTGTSADNEQFF.

The V call is TRBV6-6, the J call TRBJ2-3; either TRBD1 or TRBD2 may supply D (5 bases each). Germline V lookup: CDR1 MNHNY, CDR2 SVGAGI (reference sequence). V lost 2 bases and J lost 5, with 14 bases in between. The CDR3 is made up of 15 amino acids. The CDR3 sequence: CASSYAGTTIDTQYF. In DNA, the CDR3 is TGTGCCAGCAGTTACGCCGGGACCACGATAGATACGCAGTATTTT.

This chain uses TRBV2 with TRBJ2-2; a possible D gene is TRBD2 (6 bases). Trimming took 4 bases from V and 4 from J, leaving 10 bases between them. The CDR3 spans 14 residues. The V gene's germline CDR1 is SNHLY and CDR2 FYNNEI. Here the CDR3 DNA reads TGTGCCAGCAGTGCCGAGGAGGGCACCGGGGAGCTGTTTTTT. Amino acid sequence: CASSAEEGTGELFF.

V is TRBV25-1 and J is TRBJ2-3; the match to TRBD2 covers 11 bases. The CDR3 sequence is 14 residues long. Trimming removed 8 bases from V and 4 bases from J; junction bases left unmatched: 5. Germline values: CDR1 MGHDK, CDR2 SYGVNS. The CDR3 is CASSGLAVSDTQYF. The CDR3 region has the DNA TGTGCCAGCTCGGGACTAGCGGTCTCAGATACGCAGTATTTT.

A single count supports this clone. The chain couples TRBV4-2 to TRBJ2-4, with D maybe TRBD2 (5 bases). Germline CDR1 and CDR2: LGHNA and YNFKEQ. The V end lost 4 bases, the J end lost 8 bases, and 18 bases lay between the germline ends. The CDR3 runs 15 residues. The CDR3 DNA reads TGTGCCAGCAGCCCTCCCCCGGGGTCTGGGGACATTCAGTACTTC. Translating it yields CASSPPPGSGDIQYF.

V usage is TRBV5-4 and J usage is TRBJ1-3, with D possibly TRBD1 on 5 matching bases. The V end was cut by 2 bases, the J end by 2 bases, with 8 bases between. The V gene's germline CDR1 is SGHNT and CDR2 YYREEE (reference sequence). This CDR3 is 14 amino acids long. CDR3 sequence: CASSFKGAGNTIYF. CDR3 coding DNA: TGTGCCAGCAGCTTCAAAGGGGCTGGAAACACCATATATTTT. The whole variable domain, remainder taken from reference TRBV5-4 and TRBJ1-3, is ETGVTQSPTHLIKTRGQQVTLRCSSQSGHNTVSWYQQALGQGPQFIFQYYREEENGRGNFPPRFSGLQFPNYSSELNVNALELDDSALYLCASSFKGAGNTIYFGEGSWLTVV.